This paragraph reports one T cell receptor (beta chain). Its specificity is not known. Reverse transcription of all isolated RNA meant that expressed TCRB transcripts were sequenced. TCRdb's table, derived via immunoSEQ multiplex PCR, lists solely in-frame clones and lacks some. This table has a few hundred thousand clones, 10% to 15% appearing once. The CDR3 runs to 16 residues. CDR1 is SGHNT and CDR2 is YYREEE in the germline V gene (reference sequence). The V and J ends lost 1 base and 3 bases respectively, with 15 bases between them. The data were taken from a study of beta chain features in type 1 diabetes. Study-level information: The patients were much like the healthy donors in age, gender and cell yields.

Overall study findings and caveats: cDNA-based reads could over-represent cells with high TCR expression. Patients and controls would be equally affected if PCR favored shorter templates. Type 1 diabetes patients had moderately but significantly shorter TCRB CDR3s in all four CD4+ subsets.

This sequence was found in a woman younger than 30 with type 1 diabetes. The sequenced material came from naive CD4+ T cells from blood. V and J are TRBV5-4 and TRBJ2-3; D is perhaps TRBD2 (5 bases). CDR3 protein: CASSLRAGPGTDTQYF. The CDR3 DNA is TGTGCCAGCAGCTTGCGTGCCGGGCCGGGGACAGATACGCAGTATTTT.